The 5 T cell receptor beta chains reported below all come from one sample, sequenced in a study of human T cells and chemical hapten exposure. A single record per CDR3 protein comes from TCRdb applying MiXCR to the RACE reads. The sample shows about 380,000 distinct CDR3 sequences, nearly 5% of them seen only once. Stated time point: patch test 1, 2 weeks after DPC sensitization. Noted treatment: therapeutic diphenylcyclopropenone sensitization with weekly scalp DPC. The sequencing here drew on whole blood, taken in connection with sensitization to the hapten diphenylcyclopropenone (DPC). These receptors all stem from a woman aged 50 to 60 with alopecia areata. Some clones in this sample may be carry-over from other donors' samples.

This clonotype has at least ten counts. This sequence joins TRBV5-1 and TRBJ2-3; D is unclear. The CDR3 length is 15 residues. CDR1 is SGHRS, CDR2 YFSETQ, per germline. V shed 1 base and J shed 2 bases, with 11 bases lying between them. The CDR3 region has the DNA TGCGCCAGCAGCTTGTCGGTACCCATCACAGATACGCAGTATTTT. This gives the protein CASSLSVPITDTQYF.

This clonotype came up many times. One end of the junction does not line up with germline, which may come from a read error. The V and J genes are TRBV12-3 or TRBV12-4 and TRBJ2-5; D may correspond to TRBD1 or TRBD2 (5 bases each). The CDR3 is 13 residues long. The CDR3 DNA sequence: TGTGCCAGCAGCCCTGAACGGGACGCGTTCGGTAGCTTC. This codes for CASSPERDAFGSF.

The table lists this clonotype with many counts. The chain carries TRBV29-1 and TRBJ2-3; TRBD2 matches at 14 bases. Trimming took 3 bases from V and 4 from J; bases not matched to a gene: 9. The CDR3 runs 17 residues. The germline gives CDR1 SQVTM, CDR2 ANQGSEA. CDR3 bases: TGCAGCGTTGACCCCGAGACTAGCGGGGGGGCTGCAGATACGCAGTATTTT. Translation gives CSVDPETSGGAADTQYF.

The V and J genes are TRBV29-1 and TRBJ2-7; 9 bases align to TRBD1. The germline gives CDR1 SQVTM, CDR2 ANQGSEA. With V trimmed by 1 base and J by 4 bases, 11 bases remained unmatched. The CDR3 spans 16 residues. CDR3 loop: CSVEGRDREGRYEQYF. The DNA for the CDR3 is TGCAGCGTTGAAGGTCGGGACAGGGAGGGAAGGTACGAGCAGTACTTC.

This clonotype was observed a few times. The genes are TRBV12-3 or TRBV12-4 and TRBJ1-1; no reliable D call. Trimming shortened V by 6 bases and J by 5 bases, and 16 bases separated the two germline ends. There are 14 residues in the CDR3. CDR3: CASRAEGGWTEAFF. The CDR3 bases are TGTGCCAGCAGGGCCGAGGGAGGATGGACTGAAGCTTTCTTT.